The entry below gives a single T cell receptor (beta chain) sequence along with its context. Its specific antigen is unknown. The input lacks base qualities; no much larger clone sits a single base away. This sample is part of a study of Ad26.COV2.S vaccination and SARS-CoV-2 variants (dated by TCRdb to about 2021). Background on the whole study: Donors in the vaccine arm were drawn from COV1001, a phase I-IIa trial of Ad26.COV2.S in healthy adults that was multicentre, randomized, double-blind and placebo-controlled. Throughout the experiments and outcome assessment, investigators stayed blinded to trial group allocation. Trial participants were randomized into five groups of five, in which low-dose or high-dose Ad26.COV2.S was given once or twice, or placebo was given on both occasions. TCRbeta repertoire sequencing served as the tool for gauging how specific and how broad the SARS-CoV-2-reactive T cell receptors were following Ad26.COV2.S vaccination. Ad26.COV2.S was administered intramuscularly at 5 x 10^10 or 1 x 10^11 viral particles, either as a single shot or as two shots given 56 days apart. A total of approximately 32 samples were included in the TCR-sequenced set, comprising roughly 20 Ad26.COV2.S vaccine recipients, 5 placebo recipients and 8 SARS-CoV-2 convalescent individuals.

What the research found in general, with its limitations: Comparable non-spike TCR breadth was observed between vaccine and placebo recipients, consistent with only spike being contained in the vaccine. It was noted by the authors that total T cell responses may have been underestimated by the TCR breadth and depth analyses. Spike-specific TCR breadth was higher in Ad26.COV2.S recipients than in placebo recipients (P = 0.0014). After vaccination, substantial breadth of spike-specific CD8+ and CD4+ T cell responses was reported. The study lacked the statistical power to compare responses across vaccine doses or regimens.

The sample's treatment or condition label, decoded: around 19 received Ad26.COV2.S at low or high dose, single or two shots; about 5 received placebo; per-sample allocation not given. Repertoires of vaccine and placebo recipients were sequenced from samples collected on day 63 after the first injection. Cohort 1b enrolled about two dozen adults aged 18-55 years at a single site in Boston, USA, between 29 July and 7 August 2020. Ad26.COV2.S was a replication-incompetent adenovirus type 26 vector expressing a prefusion-stabilized SARS-CoV-2 spike protein from the original Wuhan strain. The immunoSEQ Assay was used to sequence TCRbeta CDR3 regions. After extraction, genomic DNA underwent amplification by bias-controlled multiplex PCR, followed by high-throughput sequencing. Turning to the authors' computational methods: To quantify the absolute abundance of every unique TCRbeta CDR3 region, sequences were collapsed and filtered. T cell fraction was estimated by normalization of TCRbeta template counts to usable DNA, with usable DNA being measured through amplification of reference genes present in all nucleated cells. Repertoire TCRs were annotated as SARS-CoV-2-specific by exact matching of V gene, CDR3 amino acid sequence and J gene to a known reactive TCR set. The reference SARS-CoV-2 TCR set was derived from MIRA and filtered for enrichment in COVID-19-positive ImmuneCODE repertoires, a step that removed public or cross-reactive TCRs. Using the MIRA antigens, annotated TCRs were further analysed by specific ORF or by position within an ORF. Breadth was defined as the number of annotated unique rearrangements divided by the total number of unique productive rearrangements, and depth was defined as the summed frequency of the annotated unique rearrangements. Two-sided Wilcoxon rank-sum tests were used to compare TCR breadth between groups. Here the immuneACCESS table is served through TCRdb, limited to in-frame sequences with V and J called. Missing clones are a known gap in these copies; in checked studies unresolved V genes cover under half, and the rest lacks a known reason. V, J and clone size derive from that table, while D and trimming were established from the DNA sequence. This sample comprises about 430,000 clones, 75% to 95% of them detected only once. The top ten constitute more than 9% of the sample.

The clonotype was recovered from a person aged 18-65 years who received the Ad26.COV2.S COVID-19 vaccine or a placebo. This sample comprised peripheral blood, obtained in a trial of Ad26.COV2.S vaccine versus placebo.

The DNA sequence is given as TGTGCCAGCAGCCTACGACCCACCCAGGGTCTTGGCACAGATACGCAGTATTTT. Its amino acids are CASSLRPTQGLGTDTQYF. Recombination connected TRBV5-5 to TRBJ2-3, with a weak D call of TRBD1 (5 bases match). V and J are truncated by 4 bases and 1 base respectively, leaving an intervening sequence of 22 bases. Taken from cysteine to phenylalanine, the CDR3 has 18 residues. Of the read, only the CDR3 DNA is kept; its 54 bases are in frame from base 1. The CDR1 and CDR2 encoded by the germline V gene (reference sequence) are SGHKS and YYEKEE. With the portions outside the CDR3 filled from the reference TRBV5-5 and TRBJ2-3 genes, the complete variable region becomes DAGVTQSPTHLIKTRGQQVTLRCSPISGHKSVSWYQQVLGQGPQFIFQYYEKEERGRGNFPDRFSARQFPNYSSELNVNALLLGDSALYLCASSLRPTQGLGTDTQYFGPGTRLTVL.